A single sample gave rise to the 31 T cell receptor beta chains below, sequenced in a study of shared clonotypes between healthy human individuals. The assay was immunoSEQ multiplex PCR, and TCRdb's table has in-frame clones only and misses some. The data hold 1.4 million to 1.5 million clones, with roughly 96% observed a single time. Sample: naive CD4+ T cells sorted from blood. This sample's subset: CD45RA+ positively selected. The source is a man under 40 in good health.

This rearrangement joins TRBV7-7 to TRBJ2-1, with 10 bases matching TRBD2. In germline, CDR1 is SSHAT, CDR2 FNYEAQ (reference sequence). J was trimmed by 1 base and V by 5 bases; bases with no gene match: 5. The CDR3 contains 16 residues. The CDR3 bases are TGTGCCAGCAGCAAGACTAGCGGGCAGTCCTACAATGAGCAGTTCTTC. Protein: CASSKTSGQSYNEQFF.

The V call is TRBV2, the J call TRBJ1-3; D gene unclear. This CDR3 is built from 13 residues. The germline CDR1 and CDR2 sequences are SNHLY and FYNNEI. V was clipped by 0 bases and J by 4 bases, with 4 bases between them. The CDR3 sequence is CASSEAGGNTIYF. As DNA, the CDR3 is TGTGCCAGCAGTGAAGCGGGGGGAAACACCATATATTTT.

V is TRBV25-1 and J is TRBJ2-6; D possibly uses TRBD1 or TRBD2 (5 bases each). CDR1 is MGHDK and CDR2 is SYGVNS in the germline V gene. The ends were cut back, 10 bases at V and 4 bases at J, with 14 bases in the middle. The CDR3 length is 14 residues. For the CDR3, the DNA is TGTGCCACCTCGGGGACGGCGGGGGCCAACGTCCTGACTTTC. It translates to CATSGTAGANVLTF.

This chain joins TRBV28 and TRBJ2-7, with D tentatively TRBD1 (5 bases). V lost 6 bases and J 1 base, leaving 16 bases between the germline ends. The CDR3 totals 15 residues. Germline loops: CDR1 MDHEN, CDR2 SYDVKM. Written as DNA, the CDR3 is TGTGCCAGCAGCCCCGGCTGGGGCGAGTCCTACGAGCAGTACTTC. Its protein is CASSPGWGESYEQYF.

CDR3 bases: TGTGCCAGCAGCCGGACAGGAGCGACGGACACTGAAGCTTTCTTT. Amino acid sequence: CASSRTGATDTEAFF. The chain employs TRBV6-4 and TRBJ1-1, with 7 bases aligning to TRBD1. The CDR3 runs to 15 residues. The V gene's germline CDR1 is MRHNA and CDR2 SNTAGT. V gave up 6 bases and J gave up 3 bases; unmatched junction bases: 10.

The chain employs TRBV11-2 and TRBJ2-7, with TRBD1 as a possible D gene (7 bases). CDR3 size: 15 residues. Germline-derived CDR1 and CDR2 are SGHAT and FQNNGV. The V and J ends lost 6 bases and 2 bases respectively, with 17 bases between them. The CDR3 region is CASSLHGGTAYEQYF. CDR3 DNA: TGTGCCAGCAGTTTACATGGAGGGACAGCCTACGAGCAGTACTTC.

The rearrangement joins TRBV28 to TRBJ2-7; TRBD2 matches at 12 bases. From germline, CDR1 is MDHEN and CDR2 SYDVKM. J lost 5 bases, V lost 6 bases, and 8 bases had no gene match. The CDR3 loop spans 15 amino acids. The CDR3 sequence is CASRTTSGRWDEQYF. The CDR3 bases are TGTGCCAGCAGAACGACTAGCGGGAGATGGGACGAGCAGTACTTC.

J is TRBJ2-6 and V is TRBV2; 7 bases line up with TRBD1. Germline loops: CDR1 SNHLY, CDR2 FYNNEI. The ends lost 2 bases at V and 2 bases at J; junction bases unmatched: 6. The CDR3 has 17 amino acids. As DNA, the CDR3 is TGTGCCAGCAGTGAAACCCGACAGGGAACTGGGGCCAACGTCCTGACTTTC. It is translated as CASSETRQGTGANVLTF.

The chain recombines TRBV5-6 with TRBJ1-3; TRBD1 is a possible D gene (5 bases). This CDR3 spans 13 amino acids. Trimming cost V 5 bases and J 2 bases, with 8 bases left between them. Germline V lookup: CDR1 SGHDT, CDR2 YYEEEE. Here the CDR3 DNA reads TGTGCCAGCAGGAGGGACGCTGGAAACACCATATATTTT. Amino acids: CASRRDAGNTIYF.

In the case of this clone: Other nucleotide sequences from this sample produce the same CDR3. The chain has TRBV18 and TRBJ2-7, with D perhaps matching TRBD1 (5 bases). V lost 5 bases, J lost 1 base, and 6 bases lay in between. Germline CDR1 and CDR2: KGHSH and LQKENI. CDR3 length equals 12 residues. The CDR3 region is CASSTGSYEQYF. CDR3 bases: TGTGCCAGCTCAACAGGTTCCTACGAGCAGTACTTC.

The table lists this clone with a count of one. The chain recombines TRBV10-3 with TRBJ1-2, with no clear D. The ends were cut back, 3 bases at V and 4 bases at J, with 12 bases in the middle. The CDR3 length is 14 residues. Per the germline V gene, CDR1 is ENHRY and CDR2 is SYGVKD. CDR3 nucleotides: TGTGCCATCAGTGATTTGCGGCGGGGCTATGGCTACACCTTC. It yields the protein CAISDLRRGYGYTF.

This sequence joins TRBV5-6 and TRBJ2-7; 7 nucleotides align to TRBD2. V trimming: 2 bases; J trimming: 3 bases; junction bases outside the gene matches: 8. Germline-derived CDR1 and CDR2 are SGHDT and YYEEEE. The CDR3 runs to 15 residues. CDR3 bases: TGTGCCAGCAGCTTTACCGGGAGGATCTTCTACGAGCAGTACTTC. As protein: CASSFTGRIFYEQYF.

The rearrangement joins TRBV15 to TRBJ1-1; D gene ambiguous. V dropped 0 bases and J dropped 4 bases, with 6 bases sitting between them. The CDR3 has 13 amino acids. Germline CDR1 LNHNV, CDR2 YYDKDF (reference sequence). In DNA, the CDR3 is TGTGCCACCAGCAGAGACAGAACCACTGAAGCTTTCTTT. Its translation is CATSRDRTTEAFF.

The chain is built from TRBV28 and TRBJ2-7; a possible D gene is TRBD2 (6 bases). Looked up from germline, CDR1 is MDHEN and CDR2 is SYDVKM. V was trimmed by 7 bases and J by 2 bases, leaving 15 bases between them. This CDR3 is built from 14 residues. This chain's CDR3 is CASKVGPGAYEQYF. CDR3 in DNA: TGTGCCAGCAAGGTGGGCCCGGGGGCCTACGAGCAGTACTTC.

The chain combines TRBV4-1 with TRBJ1-4; D is unresolved. This CDR3 has 17 residues. Trimming pared 4 bases from V and 0 bases from J, leaving 15 bases between. Germline V CDR1 and CDR2: MGHRA, YSYEKL. As DNA, the CDR3 is TGCGCCAGCAGCCCTCTTTACCCGATTTCAACTAATGAAAAACTGTTTTTT. Protein: CASSPLYPISTNEKLFF.

V gene TRBV5-1 combines with J gene TRBJ2-3; 12 nucleotides align to TRBD2. Trimming took 4 bases from V and 5 from J; bases not matched to a gene: 8. Looked up from germline, CDR1 is SGHRS and CDR2 is YFSETQ. This CDR3 region has 16 residues. The CDR3 DNA sequence: TGCGCCAGCAGCCTCCGGACTAGCGGGATATTAGATACGCAGTATTTT. It is translated as CASSLRTSGILDTQYF.

The rearrangement uses TRBV18 and TRBJ2-7; D is unresolved. Germline V gene lookup returns CDR1 KGHSH and CDR2 LQKENI. This CDR3 is 15 amino acids long. V was clipped by 2 bases and J by 3 bases, with 14 bases between them. The CDR3 nucleotides are TGTGCCAGCTCACCAGACGGCTTCGGTTTCTACGAGCAGTACTTC. Protein sequence: CASSPDGFGFYEQYF.

V gene TRBV11-1 combines with J gene TRBJ2-7; the D gene could be TRBD1 or TRBD2 (5 bases each). The germline gives CDR1 SGHAT, CDR2 FQDESV (reference sequence). Trimming took 6 bases from V and 1 from J, leaving 7 bases between them. The CDR3 is made up of 12 amino acids. This CDR3 reads CASSGTSYEQYF. The CDR3 region has the DNA TGTGCCAGCAGTGGGACGTCCTACGAGCAGTACTTC.

The chain is built from TRBV7-6 and TRBJ2-1, with 9 nucleotides matching TRBD2. The ends lost 5 bases at V and 7 bases at J; junction bases unmatched: 15. The CDR3 covers 17 residues. From germline, CDR1 is SGHVS and CDR2 FNYEAQ. The CDR3 coding sequence is TGTGCCAGCAGCCGCCGAGGGGGCGGGAGGGCCGCTAATGAGCAGTTCTTC. It codes for CASSRRGGGRAANEQFF.

The chain joins TRBV5-6 to TRBJ1-4; 8 bases are shared with TRBD1. V lost 4 bases and J lost 4; bases outside the gene matches: 6. This CDR3 is 15 amino acids long. CDR1 is SGHDT, CDR2 YYEEEE, per germline. In DNA, the CDR3 is TGTGCCAGCAGCCGGGACAGGAGGATTAATGAAAAACTGTTTTTT. This codes for CASSRDRRINEKLFF.

The genes are TRBV5-1 and TRBJ2-3; no definite D call. CDR3 length: 13 amino acids. V was trimmed by 5 bases and J by 5 bases, leaving 12 bases between them. Germline CDR1 reads SGHRS; CDR2 reads YFSETQ. The CDR3 spells CASSLEFLDTQYF. The CDR3 DNA reads TGCGCCAGCAGTCTAGAGTTTCTAGATACGCAGTATTTT.

The chain carries TRBV2 and TRBJ2-7; D may be TRBD1 (6 bases). The CDR3 is 13 amino acids. The germline CDR1 and CDR2 sequences are SNHLY and FYNNEI. V lost 7 bases, J lost 4 bases, and 14 bases lay in between. The chain's CDR3 is CASKRDTPYEQYF. CDR3 bases: TGTGCCAGCAAAAGGGACACACCTTACGAGCAGTACTTC.

This chain links TRBV10-3 with TRBJ2-3; D is unclear. The germline V gene encodes CDR1 ENHRY and CDR2 SYGVKD. V lost 3 bases and J lost 6, with 7 bases in between. The CDR3 spans 12 residues. CDR3 bases: TGTGCCATCAGTGAAAGAGAGGATACGCAGTATTTT. Translation gives CAISEREDTQYF.

This clone has a handful of counts. The rearrangement links TRBV5-1 to TRBJ2-6, with a tentative D call TRBD1 (5 bases). The CDR3 length is 16 residues. Looked up from germline, CDR1 is SGHRS and CDR2 is YFSETQ. The V and J ends lost 0 bases and 2 bases respectively, with 9 bases between them. CDR3: CASSLAGLAGANVLTF. The CDR3, as DNA: TGCGCCAGCAGCTTGGCAGGGCTGGCTGGGGCCAACGTCCTGACTTTC.

The V gene is TRBV18, the J gene TRBJ2-7; no reliable D call. This CDR3 has 13 residues. The germline V gene has CDR1 KGHSH and CDR2 LQKENI. Trimming removed 5 bases at V and 4 bases at J, with 12 bases between. The CDR3 DNA sequence: TGTGCCAGCTCAGAGCGTGGGTCTTACGAGCAGTACTTC. Translation gives CASSERGSYEQYF.

Remarks on this clone: The sample holds other DNA sequences that translate to the same CDR3. This chain joins TRBV5-1 and TRBJ2-1; 8 bases agree with TRBD1. CDR1 and CDR2 (germline): SGHRS, YFSETQ. J lost 1 base, V lost 1 base, and 1 base had no gene match. CDR3 length: 15 amino acids. CDR3 in amino acids: CASSLRQGSYNEQFF. For the CDR3, the DNA is TGCGCCAGCAGCTTGAGACAGGGGTCCTACAATGAGCAGTTCTTC.

V and J are TRBV7-9 and TRBJ1-4; no firm D call. The CDR3 runs 15 residues. Trimming stripped 5 bases from V and 0 bases from J, with 10 bases between. Germline loops: CDR1 SEHNR, CDR2 FQNEAQ (reference sequence). CDR3 residues: CASSPMAATNEKLFF. CDR3 bases: TGTGCCAGCAGCCCTATGGCGGCAACTAATGAAAAACTGTTTTTT. Filled out from reference TRBV7-9 and TRBJ1-4, the complete variable domain reads DTGVSQNPRHKITKRGQNVTFRCDPISEHNRLYWYRQTLGQGPEFLTYFQNEAQLEKSRLLSDRFSAERPKGSFSTLEIQRTEQGDSAMYLCASSPMAATNEKLFFGSGTQLSVL.

CDR3 region: CASSVRQGGGELFF. The CDR3 DNA reads as TGTGCCAGCAGCGTCCGACAGGGCGGCGGGGAGCTGTTTTTT. This chain joins TRBV7-2 and TRBJ2-2; 7 bases are a match to TRBD1. Germline assignment: CDR1 SGHTA and CDR2 FQGNSA. The CDR3 runs 14 residues. J was trimmed by 7 bases and V by 5 bases; bases with no gene match: 7. Looking up the rest from reference TRBV7-2 and TRBJ2-2 gives the full variable domain: GAGVSQSPSNKVTEKGKDVELRCDPISGHTALYWYRQSLGQGLEFLIYFQGNSAPDKSGLPSDRFSAERTGGSVSTLTIQRTQQEDSAVYLCASSVRQGGGELFFGEGSRLTVL.

The chain carries TRBV5-1 and TRBJ2-5, with D tentatively TRBD1 (6 bases). Per germline, CDR1 SGHRS and CDR2 YFSETQ. With 7 bases removed from V and 2 bases from J, the gap between germline ends came to 18 bases. The CDR3 is made up of 15 amino acids. Here the CDR3 DNA reads TGCGCCAGCCGCATCACCGGACAGCGACAAGAGACCCAGTACTTC. Translated: CASRITGQRQETQYF.

V usage is TRBV5-4 and J usage is TRBJ2-1, with a possible D match to TRBD2 (5 bases). In germline, CDR1 is SGHNT, CDR2 YYREEE (reference sequence). Trimming removed 2 bases from V and 1 base from J, with 10 bases in between. There are 15 residues in the CDR3. The CDR3 spells CASSFRLASYNEQFF. The CDR3 DNA reads as TGTGCCAGCAGCTTTAGGCTAGCTTCCTACAATGAGCAGTTCTTC.

The sample holds one count of this clone. The chain carries TRBV2 and TRBJ2-5, with no clear D. The germline V and J ends were trimmed by 7 bases and 2 bases, with 20 bases remaining between them. Germline V lookup: CDR1 SNHLY, CDR2 FYNNEI. The CDR3 has 16 amino acids. The CDR3 nucleotides read TGTGCCAGCACGAGCCCGGAAACTTACGCACAAGAGACCCAGTACTTC. Translated, it gives CASTSPETYAQETQYF.